This entry features one TCR beta chain sequence. This entry is derived from a study of T cell responses to AZD1222 COVID-19 vaccine. The protocol was immunoSEQ multiplex PCR, while the TCRdb copy is restricted to in-frame clones and leaves out a portion. The table has 95,000 to 150,000 clones, roughly 90% seen once. CDR1 and CDR2 (germline): SGHDN, FVKESK. V lost 2 bases to trimming and J lost 15 bases, with 17 bases between them. The CDR3 is 13 amino acids. The specimen was peripheral blood, collected 28 days after the second AZD1222 dose. The J gene is TRBJ2-1, the V gene TRBV14, with a tentative D call TRBD2 (5 bases). This TCR was recovered from an adult who received the AZD1222 COVID-19 vaccine. CDR3 coding DNA: TGTGCCAGCAGCCAAACCGGTGGGAGAAGAGTGTTCTTC. The encoded protein is CASSQTGGRRVFF.